Following are 2 T cell receptor beta chains from one sample sequenced in a study of blood T cell repertoires in COVID-19. TCRdb's table, derived via immunoSEQ multiplex PCR, lists solely in-frame clones and lacks some. The sample yields 120,000 or so clones, 65% to 85% seen once. The source material was PBMCs or T cells enriched from blood (not recorded which). The receptors shown here come from a woman aged 25-40 years who had recovered from COVID-19.

This sequence joins TRBV19 and TRBJ1-6; D is ambiguous. The CDR3 is made up of 13 amino acids. Deletions cut 5 bases from V and 10 bases from J, with 12 bases between. CDR1 is LNHDA, CDR2 SQIVND, per germline (reference sequence). The CDR3 coding sequence is TGTGCCAGTAGTGCCCGGGTTCGGTCACCCCTCCACTTT. Its translation: CASSARVRSPLHF.

V and J are TRBV30 and TRBJ2-1; 8 bases are a match to TRBD2. Germline assignment: CDR1 GTSNPN and CDR2 SVGIG (reference sequence). V lost 2 bases and J lost 12; bases outside the gene matches: 12. The CDR3 is made up of 14 amino acids. CDR3 in amino acids: CAWSKAAGGGRQFF. The CDR3 region has the DNA TGTGCCTGGAGTAAGGCGGCGGGAGGAGGGCGGCAGTTCTTC.